The sequence of this T cell receptor (beta chain) was determined in a study of regulatory T cells in long-lasting Graves disease. Time point of the sample: persistent/refractory GD, antithyroid drugs over 5 years with positive TRAb. PBMC-derived RNA was used for the TCR library. This CDR3 is 14 amino acids long. The V segment lost 6 bases and the J segment 8 bases; nucleotides outside the gene matches: 11. CDR1 is MDHEN and CDR2 is SYDVKM in the germline V gene. This clonotype has a count of ten or more. In building TCR beta libraries, iRepertoire HTBI primers were used together with Arm-PCR of CDR3 regions. In TCRdb, the multiplex PCR reads were re-called with MiXCR into one record per CDR3 protein. This sample has roughly 500,000 distinct CDR3 sequences, with about 22% found just once.

V is TRBV28 and J is TRBJ1-1, with 8 bases matching TRBD1. The sample here was peripheral blood mononuclear cells (PBMCs), taken when the disease was refractory, from a patient treated with antithyroid drugs. The TCR originated in a female donor with Graves disease. This chain's CDR3 is CASSRADRQGEAFF. The DNA for the CDR3 is TGTGCCAGCAGCCGAGCCGACAGACAGGGGGAAGCTTTCTTT. The variable domain in full, completed from reference TRBV28 and TRBJ1-1, reads DVKVTQSSRYLVKRTGEKVFLECVQDMDHENMFWYRQDPGLGLRLIYFSYDVKMKEKGDIPEGYSVSREKKERFSLILESASTNQTSMYLCASSRADRQGEAFFGQGTRLTVV.